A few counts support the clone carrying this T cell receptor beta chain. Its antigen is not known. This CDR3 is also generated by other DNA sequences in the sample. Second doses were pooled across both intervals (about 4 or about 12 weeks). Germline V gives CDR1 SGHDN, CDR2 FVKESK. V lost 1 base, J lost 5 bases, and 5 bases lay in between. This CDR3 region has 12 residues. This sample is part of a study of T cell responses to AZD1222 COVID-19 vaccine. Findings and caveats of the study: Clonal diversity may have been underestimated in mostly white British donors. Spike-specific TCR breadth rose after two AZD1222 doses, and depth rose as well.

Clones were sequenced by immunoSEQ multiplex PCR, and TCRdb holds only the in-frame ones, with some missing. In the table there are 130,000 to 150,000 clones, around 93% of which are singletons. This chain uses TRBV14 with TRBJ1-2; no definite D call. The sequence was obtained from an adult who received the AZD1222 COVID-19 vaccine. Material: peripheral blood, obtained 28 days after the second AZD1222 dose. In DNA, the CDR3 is TGTGCCAGCAGCCAAGTTTGGTATGGCTACACCTTC. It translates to CASSQVWYGYTF. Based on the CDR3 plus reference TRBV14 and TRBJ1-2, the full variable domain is EAGVTQFPSHSVIEKGQTVTLRCDPISGHDNLYWYRRVMGKEIKFLLHFVKESKQDESGMPNNRFLAERTGGTYSTLKVQPAELEDSGVYFCASSQVWYGYTFGSGTRLTVV.